This T cell receptor (beta chain) was sequenced in a study of shared clonotypes between healthy human individuals. Every contributor of samples was a Caucasian grown-up residing in Nashville, Tennessee. Clones were read by immunoSEQ multiplex PCR, and TCRdb kept only the in-frame ones, dropping some. The sample yields about 490,000 clones, more than 65% seen once. CDR1 MGHRA and CDR2 YSYEKL come from the germline V gene. J was trimmed by 3 bases and V by 0 bases; bases with no gene match: 4. This CDR3 has 16 amino acids. This chain links TRBV4-1 with TRBJ1-3; 8 positions match TRBD1. The specimen sequenced was PBMCs. The sequence was collected from a woman aged 40 to 55 in good health. Some clones in this sample may be carry-over from other donors' samples. Here the CDR3 DNA reads TGCGCCAGCAGCCAAGAGACAGGGGCCGGTGGAAACACCATATATTTT. As protein: CASSQETGAGGNTIYF.